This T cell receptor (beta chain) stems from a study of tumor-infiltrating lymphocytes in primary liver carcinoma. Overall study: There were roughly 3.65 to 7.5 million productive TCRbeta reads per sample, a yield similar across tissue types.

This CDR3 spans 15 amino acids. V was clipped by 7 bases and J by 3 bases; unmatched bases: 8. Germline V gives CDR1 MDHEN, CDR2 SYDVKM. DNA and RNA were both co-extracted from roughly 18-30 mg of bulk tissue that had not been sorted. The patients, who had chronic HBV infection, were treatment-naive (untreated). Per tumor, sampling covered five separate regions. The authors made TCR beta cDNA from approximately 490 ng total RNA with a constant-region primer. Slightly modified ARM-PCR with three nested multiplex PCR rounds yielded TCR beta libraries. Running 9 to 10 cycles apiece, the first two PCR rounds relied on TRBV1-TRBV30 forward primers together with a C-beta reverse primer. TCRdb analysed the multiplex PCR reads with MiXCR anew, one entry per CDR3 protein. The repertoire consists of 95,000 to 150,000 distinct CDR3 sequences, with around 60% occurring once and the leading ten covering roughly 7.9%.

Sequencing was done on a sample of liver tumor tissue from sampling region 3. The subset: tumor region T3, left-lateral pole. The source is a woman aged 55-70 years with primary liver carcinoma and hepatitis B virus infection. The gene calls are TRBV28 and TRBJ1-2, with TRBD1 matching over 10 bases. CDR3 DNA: TGTGCCAGCAACGGACAGGGGGTACGGGACTATGGCTACACCTTC. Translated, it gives CASNGQGVRDYGYTF.